These 25 T cell receptor beta chains were all obtained from the same sample, sequenced in a study of cytomegalovirus exposure and HLA in healthy donors. Researchers ran the PCR with 60 Vbeta and 13 Jbeta primers. Libraries were prepared by immunoSEQ multiplex PCR; TCRdb keeps only in-frame clonotypes and omits some of them. The sample has roughly 120,000 clones, 75% to 90% seen once. The sequenced material came from PBMCs. All receptors come from a man aged 45 to 65 in good health and CMV-seronegative.

The chain uses TRBV5-4 and TRBJ1-2; 8 bases match TRBD1. The CDR3 runs to 14 residues. The germline gives CDR1 SGHNT, CDR2 YYREEE (reference sequence). Trimming at V came to 4 bases and at J to 2 bases, leaving 4 bases not matched to a gene. CDR3 DNA: TGTGCCAGCAGCCCCGGACAGGGAAACTATGGCTACACCTTC. Encoded protein: CASSPGQGNYGYTF.

This clone was seen a single time. This chain connects TRBV19 to TRBJ1-4, with TRBD1 as a possible D gene (5 bases). The CDR3 has 12 residues. Germline values: CDR1 LNHDA, CDR2 SQIVND (reference sequence). The germline V and J ends were trimmed by 5 bases and 8 bases, with 9 bases remaining between them. The CDR3 loop reads CASSSTGEKLFF. The CDR3 nucleotides read TGTGCCAGTAGTTCCACAGGAGAAAAACTGTTTTTT.

The chain recombines TRBV7-9 with TRBJ2-3, with a possible D match to TRBD1 (5 bases). V lost 1 base to trimming and J lost 1 base, with 9 bases between them. CDR1 is SEHNR, CDR2 FQNEAQ, per germline (reference sequence). This CDR3 spans 15 amino acids. CDR3 loop: CASSLEAGRTDTQYF. CDR3 DNA sequence: TGTGCCAGCAGCTTAGAGGCAGGGCGCACAGATACGCAGTATTTT.

The gene calls are TRBV28 and TRBJ2-3; 10 bases fit TRBD2. Germline V gives CDR1 MDHEN, CDR2 SYDVKM. V lost 1 base to trimming and J lost 2 bases; unmatched junction nucleotides: 6. This CDR3 comprises 17 residues. CDR3 protein: CASSLSGTSAYTDTQYF. Here the CDR3 DNA reads TGTGCCAGCAGTTTATCCGGGACTAGCGCCTACACAGATACGCAGTATTTT. The whole variable domain, filled in from reference TRBV28 and TRBJ2-3, reads DVKVTQSSRYLVKRTGEKVFLECVQDMDHENMFWYRQDPGLGLRLIYFSYDVKMKEKGDIPEGYSVSREKKERFSLILESASTNQTSMYLCASSLSGTSAYTDTQYFGPGTRLTVL.

This clone was found a few times. This chain connects TRBV27 to TRBJ1-3; tentative D call: TRBD1 (6 bases). Per germline, CDR1 MNHEY and CDR2 SMNVEV (reference sequence). Trimming stripped 6 bases from V and 0 bases from J, with 9 bases between. The CDR3 is 14 residues long. CDR3 nucleotides: TGTGCCAGCAGCCCGGACAGCTCTGGAAACACCATATATTTT. Its translation is CASSPDSSGNTIYF.

The rearrangement links TRBV6-1 to TRBJ2-7, with 9 bases that match TRBD2. The CDR3 is made up of 15 amino acids. The V gene end was trimmed by 5 bases and the J gene end by 5 bases; junction bases not matched to a gene: 10. The V gene's germline CDR1 is MNHNS and CDR2 SASEGT. CDR3 loop: CASSQWAGGSHEQYF. CDR3 nucleotides: TGTGCCAGCAGTCAGTGGGCGGGAGGGTCCCACGAGCAGTACTTC.

The gene calls are TRBV6-5 and TRBJ1-2; maybe TRBD1 (6 bases). Trimming cost V 2 bases and J 6 bases, with 10 bases left between them. CDR3 length: 13 residues. The germline V gene has CDR1 MNHEY and CDR2 SVGAGI. The CDR3 DNA is TGTGCCAGCAGTTACCGGACAGCCCATGGCTACACCTTC. Translation: CASSYRTAHGYTF.

This chain connects TRBV6-5 to TRBJ2-5; TRBD1 might be the D (5 bases). The CDR3 has 15 amino acids. V was cut by 5 bases and J by 4 bases, with 17 bases left in between. Germline V gives CDR1 MNHEY, CDR2 SVGAGI. CDR3 sequence reads: CASSPSSGYPETQYF. CDR3 sequence (DNA): TGTGCCAGCAGTCCTTCCTCAGGGTACCCAGAGACCCAGTACTTC.

The chain uses TRBV5-5 and TRBJ1-1; tentatively, D is TRBD1 (5 bases). The CDR3 runs 12 residues. Germline V lookup: CDR1 SGHKS, CDR2 YYEKEE (reference sequence). V lost 4 bases and J lost 7, with 11 bases in between. CDR3 nucleotide sequence: TGTGCCAGCAGCACTAATAGGGGTGAAGCTTTCTTT. Its translation is CASSTNRGEAFF.

On this clone: The junction and the germline gene differ at one end; a read error may be behind it. This CDR3 reads CSSSDQGEKLFF. CDR3 nucleotides: TGTTCCAGCAGCGATCAGGGTGAAAAACTGTTTTTT. V is TRBV7-9 and J is TRBJ1-4; D is perhaps TRBD1 (5 bases). The CDR3 is 12 amino acids. The V gene's germline CDR1 is SEHNR and CDR2 FQNEAQ (reference sequence).

CDR3 nucleotide sequence: TGTGCCAGCAGTGCCGACTGGGCCCGGGGTTATACGCAGTATTTT. This codes for CASSADWARGYTQYF. This chain connects TRBV28 to TRBJ2-3; TRBD2 is a possible D gene (5 bases). The CDR3 is 15 residues long. V dropped 5 bases and J dropped 7 bases, with 19 bases sitting between them. Germline assignment: CDR1 MDHEN and CDR2 SYDVKM. Full variable domain (outside the CDR3, taken from reference TRBV28 and TRBJ2-3): DVKVTQSSRYLVKRTGEKVFLECVQDMDHENMFWYRQDPGLGLRLIYFSYDVKMKEKGDIPEGYSVSREKKERFSLILESASTNQTSMYLCASSADWARGYTQYFGPGTRLTVL.

This clone was observed a few times. The gene calls are TRBV18 and TRBJ2-7, with 7 bases aligning to TRBD1. The CDR3 runs 13 residues. Germline-derived CDR1 and CDR2 are KGHSH and LQKENI. Trimming took 5 bases from V and 3 from J; bases not matched to a gene: 4. CDR3 protein: CASSLAGGYEQYF. The DNA for the CDR3 is TGTGCCAGCTCATTAGCAGGGGGCTACGAGCAGTACTTC.

This clone showed up just a few times. The V and J genes are TRBV5-1 and TRBJ1-5; 8 bases are a match to TRBD1. The CDR3 runs to 14 residues. The germline V gene has CDR1 SGHRS and CDR2 YFSETQ. V lost 4 bases to trimming and J lost 7 bases; unmatched junction nucleotides: 7. CDR3 loop: CASSPQGAEQPQHF. CDR3 sequence (DNA): TGCGCCAGCAGCCCGCAGGGGGCGGAACAGCCCCAGCATTTT. Drawing the rest from reference TRBV5-1 and TRBJ1-5, the complete variable domain is KAGVTQTPRYLIKTRGQQVTLSCSPISGHRSVSWYQQTPGQGLQFLFEYFSETQRNKGNFPGRFSGRQFSNSRSEMNVSTLELGDSALYLCASSPQGAEQPQHFGDGTRLSIL.

This chain uses TRBV7-2 with TRBJ2-7, with TRBD2 identical over 16 bases. CDR3 length: 16 amino acids. J gave up 7 bases and V 0 bases, and 3 bases lay outside the gene matches. The germline V gene has CDR1 SGHTA and CDR2 FQGNSA. CDR3 nucleotides: TGTGCCAGCAGCTTAGCCCCGGGACTAGCGGGAGGGGAGCAGTACTTC. Its protein is CASSLAPGLAGGEQYF.

This clone was seen only once. The rearrangement uses TRBV27 and TRBJ1-2; TRBD1 matches at 10 bases. CDR3 length: 17 amino acids. V lost 7 bases and J lost 4; bases outside the gene matches: 15. Germline CDR1 MNHEY, CDR2 SMNVEV (reference sequence). In nucleotides, the CDR3 is TGTGCCAGCAAAACGACCAGGGACAGGGGAGGCGGCTATGGCTACACCTTC. This gives the protein CASKTTRDRGGGYGYTF.

The rearrangement links TRBV9 to TRBJ1-1; TRBD1 might be the D (5 bases). The CDR3 spans 13 residues. The germline CDR1 and CDR2 sequences are SGDLS and YYNGEE. Trimming pared 0 bases from V and 6 bases from J, leaving 9 bases between. The CDR3 bases are TGTGCCAGCAGCGTAGTGGTAGGGGCTGAAGCTTTCTTT. It specifies CASSVVVGAEAFF.

CDR3 DNA sequence: TGTGCCAGCAGCCTCCGGTCCGGGACAAGAGCTGAAAAACTGTTTTTT. Protein: CASSLRSGTRAEKLFF. The V call is TRBV14, the J call TRBJ1-4, with a weak D call TRBD1 (6 bases). Germline CDR1 is SGHDN and CDR2 is FVKESK. The CDR3 is made up of 16 amino acids. Trimming left V 4 bases short and J 7 bases short, with 19 bases between.

The chain recombines TRBV28 with TRBJ2-7; 7 nucleotides align to TRBD1. Germline CDR1 reads MDHEN; CDR2 reads SYDVKM. V was pared by 5 bases and J by 2 bases, with 0 bases of the junction left unmatched. The CDR3 covers 12 residues. In DNA, the CDR3 is TGTGCCAGCAGTCAGGGGGCCTACGAGCAGTACTTC. Protein product: CASSQGAYEQYF.

V gene TRBV28 combines with J gene TRBJ2-2; possible D gene TRBD1, 5 bases. The CDR3 sequence is 16 residues long. The ends were cut back, 2 bases at V and 0 bases at J, with 10 bases in the middle. Germline CDR1 MDHEN, CDR2 SYDVKM. The CDR3 bases are TGTGCCAGCAGTTTAATATGGGGCCCGAACACCGGGGAGCTGTTTTTT. Its protein product is CASSLIWGPNTGELFF.

This rearrangement joins TRBV28 to TRBJ1-6; D is possibly TRBD1 (6 bases). The CDR3 has 16 residues. Germline lookup yields CDR1 MDHEN and CDR2 SYDVKM. V lost 6 bases to trimming and J lost 8 bases, with 20 bases between them. CDR3 nucleotide sequence: TGTGCCAGCAGCCCCGGGGGGGGGCGCTTCTATTCACCCCTCCACTTT. Its protein is CASSPGGGRFYSPLHF. Based on the CDR3 plus reference TRBV28 and TRBJ1-6, the full variable domain is DVKVTQSSRYLVKRTGEKVFLECVQDMDHENMFWYRQDPGLGLRLIYFSYDVKMKEKGDIPEGYSVSREKKERFSLILESASTNQTSMYLCASSPGGGRFYSPLHFGNGTRLTVT.

The chain recombines TRBV25-1 with TRBJ1-5; possibly TRBD1 for D (5 bases). The CDR3 length is 16 residues. Germline V gene sequence: CDR1 MGHDK, CDR2 SYGVNS. Trimming took off 3 bases at V and 1 base at J, with 13 bases between the two ends. The CDR3, as DNA: TGTGCCAGCAGTGACCCCACCGGGGGGAGCAATCAGCCCCAGCATTTT. As protein: CASSDPTGGSNQPQHF.

The J gene is TRBJ2-5, the V gene TRBV10-3; TRBD2 matches 7 bases. The ends lost 3 bases at V and 1 base at J; junction bases unmatched: 5. The CDR3 length is 15 residues. Germline values: CDR1 ENHRY, CDR2 SYGVKD. This CDR3 is CAISDSRTSQETQYF. CDR3 bases: TGTGCCATCAGTGACTCTCGGACTAGCCAAGAGACCCAGTACTTC.

The genes are TRBV5-1 and TRBJ2-7; TRBD2 matches at 13 bases. Trimming cost V 0 bases and J 2 bases; bases outside gene matches: 5. The CDR3 runs 17 residues. Per the germline V gene, CDR1 is SGHRS and CDR2 is YFSETQ. CDR3 bases: TGCGCCAGCAGCTTGGTAAGGGGACTAGCGGGGACCTACGAGCAGTACTTC. This encodes CASSLVRGLAGTYEQYF.

The V call is TRBV28, the J call TRBJ2-7; 12 bases fit TRBD2. CDR1 and CDR2 (germline): MDHEN, SYDVKM. The CDR3 consists of 19 residues. With 5 bases clipped from V and 0 bases from J, the junction kept 14 bases outside the gene matches. The DNA of the CDR3 is TGTGCCAGCAGTCTCAAACTAGCGGGAGGACTCCGAAGCTCCTACGAGCAGTACTTC. This translates into CASSLKLAGGLRSSYEQYF.

The chain employs TRBV5-1 and TRBJ2-3; 11 nucleotides match TRBD2. Germline-derived CDR1 and CDR2 are SGHRS and YFSETQ. J lost 4 bases, V lost 3 bases, and 7 bases had no gene match. The CDR3 is made up of 16 amino acids. The CDR3 DNA is TGCGCCAGCAGCTGGTTTAGCGGGAGGGAGGCAGATACGCAGTATTTT. It is translated as CASSWFSGREADTQYF.